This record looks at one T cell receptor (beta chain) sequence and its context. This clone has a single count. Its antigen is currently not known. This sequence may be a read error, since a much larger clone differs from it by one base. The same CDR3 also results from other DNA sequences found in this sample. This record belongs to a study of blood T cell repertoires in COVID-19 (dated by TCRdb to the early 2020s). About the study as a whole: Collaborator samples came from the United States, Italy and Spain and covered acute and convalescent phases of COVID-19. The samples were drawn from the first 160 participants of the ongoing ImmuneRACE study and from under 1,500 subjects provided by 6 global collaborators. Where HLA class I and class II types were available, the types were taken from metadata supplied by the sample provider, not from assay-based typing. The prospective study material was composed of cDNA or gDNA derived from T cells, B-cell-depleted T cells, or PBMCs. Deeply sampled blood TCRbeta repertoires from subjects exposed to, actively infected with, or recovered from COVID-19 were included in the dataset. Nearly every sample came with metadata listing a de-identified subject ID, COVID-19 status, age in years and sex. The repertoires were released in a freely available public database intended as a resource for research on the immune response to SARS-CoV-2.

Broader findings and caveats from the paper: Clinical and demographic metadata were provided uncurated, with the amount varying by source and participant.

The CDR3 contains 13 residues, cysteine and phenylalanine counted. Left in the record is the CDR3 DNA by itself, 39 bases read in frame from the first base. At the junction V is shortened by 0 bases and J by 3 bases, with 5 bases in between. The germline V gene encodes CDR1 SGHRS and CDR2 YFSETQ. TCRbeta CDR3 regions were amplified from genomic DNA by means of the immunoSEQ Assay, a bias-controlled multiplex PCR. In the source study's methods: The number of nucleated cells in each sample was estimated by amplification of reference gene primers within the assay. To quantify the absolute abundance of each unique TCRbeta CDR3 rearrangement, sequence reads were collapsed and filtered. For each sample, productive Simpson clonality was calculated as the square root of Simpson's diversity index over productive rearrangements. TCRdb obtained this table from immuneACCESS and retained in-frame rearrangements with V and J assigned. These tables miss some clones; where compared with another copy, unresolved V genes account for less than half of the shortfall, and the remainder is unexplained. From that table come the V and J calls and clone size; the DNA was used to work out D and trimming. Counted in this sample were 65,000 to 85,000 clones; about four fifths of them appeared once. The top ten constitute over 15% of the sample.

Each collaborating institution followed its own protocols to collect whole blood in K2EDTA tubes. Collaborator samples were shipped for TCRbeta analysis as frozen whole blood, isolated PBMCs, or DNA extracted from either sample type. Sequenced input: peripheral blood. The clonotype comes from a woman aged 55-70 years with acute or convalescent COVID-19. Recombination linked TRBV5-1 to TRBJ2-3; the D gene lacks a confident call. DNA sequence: TGCGCCAGCAGCTTGGCCGGTACAGATACGCAGTATTTT. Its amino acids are CASSLAGTDTQYF. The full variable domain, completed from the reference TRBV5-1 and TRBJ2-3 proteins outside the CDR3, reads KAGVTQTPRYLIKTRGQQVTLSCSPISGHRSVSWYQQTPGQGLQFLFEYFSETQRNKGNFPGRFSGRQFSNSRSEMNVSTLELGDSALYLCASSLAGTDTQYFGPGTRLTVL.